This T cell receptor (beta chain) appears in the sequencing data of a study of PD-1 blockade in classical Hodgkin lymphoma. Study-wide points: At C4D1, TCR diversity had climbed significantly for CD4+ cells, though not for CD8+ cells.

Concerning this clone: Its antigen is unknown.

Some clones are missing from TCRdb's copy, which holds only in-frame ones; the method was immunoSEQ multiplex PCR. The data hold some 45,000 clones, with around 80% observed a single time. Time point specified: cycle 4 day 1 (C4D1), after 6 weeks of nivolumab. Relapse was seen in all patients after autologous stem cell transplantation, and brentuximab vedotin exposure was variable. Patients showed best responses of complete response, partial response or progressive disease. After removal of 1 base from V and 3 bases from J, the junction contained 15 bases not matched to a gene. CDR3 length equals 18 residues. Germline values: CDR1 LGHNA, CDR2 YNFKEQ.

V and J are TRBV4-2 and TRBJ2-7; 7 nucleotides line up with TRBD1. The sample was peripheral blood mononuclear cells (PBMCs), taken before the fourth cycle of nivolumab. The TCR comes from a human donor with classical Hodgkin lymphoma. The chain's CDR3 is CASSQGLPGGSLGYEQYF. In DNA form, the CDR3 reads TGTGCCAGCAGCCAAGGCCTGCCAGGGGGTTCCCTTGGCTACGAGCAGTACTTC.